Listed below are T cell receptor beta chains from one sample, sequenced in a study of blood T cell repertoires in COVID-19. Some clones are missing from TCRdb's copy, which holds only in-frame ones; the method was immunoSEQ multiplex PCR. The sample carries 150,000 to 200,000 clones, around 80% recorded once. Sequenced material: PBMCs or T cells enriched from blood (not recorded which). The receptors originated from a man in his 70s who had been exposed to COVID-19. Both conserved end residues are part of each CDR3. The order of the fields is J gene, D gene, clone size, V gene, CDR3 protein, CDR3 DNA. The D gene is left open where the match is weak. Not every row has a clone size; where given, it reads once, few, many or a size class.

j_gene: TRBJ1-2; d_gene: TRBD1; abundance: -; v_gene: TRBV28; CDR3aa: CASSIGAGGEYGYTF; CDR3nt: TGTGCCAGCAGCATCGGGGCAGGGGGAGAGTATGGCTACACCTTC
j_gene: TRBJ2-3; d_gene: TRBD2; abundance: -; v_gene: TRBV6-4; CDR3aa: CASTSGLAVSTDTQYF; CDR3nt: TGTGCCAGCACCTCGGGACTAGCGGTTAGCACAGATACGCAGTATTTT
j_gene: TRBJ1-2; d_gene: TRBD1; abundance: -; v_gene: TRBV27; CDR3aa: CASSLTGGGYGYTF; CDR3nt: TGTGCCAGCAGTTTGACAGGGGGGGGCTATGGCTACACCTTC
j_gene: TRBJ1-1; d_gene: -; abundance: few; v_gene: TRBV4-3; CDR3aa: CASSQDAGLMNTEAFF; CDR3nt: TGCGCCAGCAGCCAAGATGCGGGACTCATGAACACTGAAGCTTTCTTT
j_gene: TRBJ2-5; d_gene: TRBD2; abundance: -; v_gene: TRBV7-3; CDR3aa: CASSPQPGGPETQYF; CDR3nt: TGTGCCAGCAGCCCGCAACCGGGGGGGCCAGAGACCCAGTACTTC
j_gene: TRBJ2-5; d_gene: TRBD1; abundance: -; v_gene: TRBV19; CDR3aa: CASSTTRGPGETQYF; CDR3nt: TGTGCCAGTAGTACCACCAGGGGGCCAGGGGAGACCCAGTACTTC
j_gene: TRBJ1-2; d_gene: -; abundance: -; v_gene: TRBV7-9; CDR3aa: CASSFRQLRGNYGYTF; CDR3nt: TGTGCCAGCAGCTTTCGGCAGTTAAGGGGTAACTATGGCTACACCTTC
j_gene: TRBJ2-7; d_gene: -; abundance: -; v_gene: TRBV5-5; CDR3aa: CASGRGDNSYEQYF; CDR3nt: TGTGCCAGCGGCCGTGGGGACAACTCCTACGAGCAGTACTTC
j_gene: TRBJ2-5; d_gene: TRBD1; abundance: few; v_gene: TRBV9; CDR3aa: CASSGASDRDGGLGETQYF; CDR3nt: TGTGCCAGCAGCGGAGCGTCGGACAGGGACGGCGGGCTGGGAGAGACCCAGTACTTC
j_gene: TRBJ1-1; d_gene: -; abundance: -; v_gene: TRBV11-2; CDR3aa: CASSPGGTGNTEAFF; CDR3nt: TGTGCCAGCAGCCCCGGGGGGACGGGCAACACTGAAGCTTTCTTT
j_gene: TRBJ2-1; d_gene: TRBD2; abundance: -; v_gene: TRBV9; CDR3aa: CASSVGFGLAGGNEQFF; CDR3nt: TGTGCCAGCAGCGTAGGTTTTGGACTAGCGGGGGGGAATGAGCAGTTCTTC
j_gene: TRBJ1-6; d_gene: -; abundance: -; v_gene: TRBV30; CDR3aa: CAWTGQSNSPLHF; CDR3nt: TGTGCCTGGACTGGACAGAGTAATTCACCCCTCCACTTT
j_gene: TRBJ2-7; d_gene: -; abundance: -; v_gene: TRBV14; CDR3aa: CASSQSRGYEQYF; CDR3nt: TGTGCCAGCAGCCAATCTAGGGGCTACGAGCAGTACTTC
j_gene: TRBJ2-1; d_gene: -; abundance: -; v_gene: TRBV7-9; CDR3aa: CASSLTGTGIEQFF; CDR3nt: TGTGCCAGCAGCTTAACCGGAACGGGGATTGAGCAGTTCTTC
j_gene: TRBJ1-1; d_gene: -; abundance: once; v_gene: TRBV19; CDR3aa: CASIPLTGNTEAFF; CDR3nt: TGTGCCAGTATCCCCCTAACTGGGAACACTGAAGCTTTCTTT
j_gene: TRBJ1-2; d_gene: -; abundance: -; v_gene: TRBV28; CDR3aa: CASSFSTGGYGYTF; CDR3nt: TGTGCCAGCAGTTTTTCGACAGGTGGCTATGGCTACACCTTC
j_gene: TRBJ2-3; d_gene: -; abundance: -; v_gene: TRBV3-1/TRBV3-2; CDR3aa: CASSHGGLPGSDTQYF; CDR3nt: TGTGCCAGCAGCCACGGGGGACTCCCCGGGTCAGATACGCAGTATTTT
j_gene: TRBJ1-1; d_gene: -; abundance: -; v_gene: TRBV20-1; CDR3aa: CSAYTGRGFF; CDR3nt: TGCAGTGCTTATACAGGGAGGGGTTTCTTT
j_gene: TRBJ2-7; d_gene: TRBD1; abundance: few; v_gene: TRBV3-1/TRBV3-2; CDR3aa: CASSQGQGKREQYF; CDR3nt: TGTGCCAGCAGCCAAGGACAGGGAAAACGCGAGCAGTACTTC
j_gene: TRBJ2-5; d_gene: -; abundance: -; v_gene: TRBV27; CDR3aa: CASSSRRTTETQYF; CDR3nt: TGTGCCAGCAGTTCAAGGAGGACCACAGAGACCCAGTACTTC
j_gene: TRBJ2-3; d_gene: TRBD2; abundance: -; v_gene: TRBV15; CDR3aa: CATSREASGSTDTQYF; CDR3nt: TGTGCCACCAGCAGAGAGGCTAGCGGAAGCACAGATACGCAGTATTTT
j_gene: TRBJ1-2; d_gene: TRBD1; abundance: -; v_gene: TRBV7-9; CDR3aa: CASSSPRGQGFNYGYTF; CDR3nt: TGTGCCAGCAGCTCACCAAGGGGACAGGGGTTCAACTATGGCTACACCTTC
j_gene: TRBJ2-3; d_gene: -; abundance: -; v_gene: TRBV9; CDR3aa: CASSRGVLTDTQYF; CDR3nt: TGTGCCAGCAGCCGCGGGGTTTTGACAGATACGCAGTATTTT